This T cell receptor beta chain was obtained from a study of neurological immune-mediated disorders. The CDR3 runs 12 residues. The germline CDR1 and CDR2 sequences are KGHSH and LQKENI. The V end lost 1 base, the J end lost 5 bases, and 6 bases lay between the germline ends. TCRdb used MiXCR to reprocess the 5' RACE reads, holding one entry per CDR3 protein. Of 25,000 to 30,000 distinct CDR3 sequences listed, roughly an eighth are singletons. Sequencing was carried out using PBMCs. This TCR was recovered from a man between 60 and 70 years old in good health. The chain couples TRBV18 to TRBJ2-7; D is unclear. CDR3 sequence (DNA): TGTGCCAGCTCACCACAGGGAAACGAGCAGTACTTC. Encoded protein: CASSPQGNEQYF. Variable domain in full (rest from reference TRBV18 and TRBJ2-7): NAGVMQNPRHLVRRRGQEARLRCSPMKGHSHVYWYRQLPEEGLKFMVYLQKENIIDESGMPKERFSAEFPKEGPSILRIQQVVRGDSAAYFCASSPQGNEQYFGPGTRLTVT.